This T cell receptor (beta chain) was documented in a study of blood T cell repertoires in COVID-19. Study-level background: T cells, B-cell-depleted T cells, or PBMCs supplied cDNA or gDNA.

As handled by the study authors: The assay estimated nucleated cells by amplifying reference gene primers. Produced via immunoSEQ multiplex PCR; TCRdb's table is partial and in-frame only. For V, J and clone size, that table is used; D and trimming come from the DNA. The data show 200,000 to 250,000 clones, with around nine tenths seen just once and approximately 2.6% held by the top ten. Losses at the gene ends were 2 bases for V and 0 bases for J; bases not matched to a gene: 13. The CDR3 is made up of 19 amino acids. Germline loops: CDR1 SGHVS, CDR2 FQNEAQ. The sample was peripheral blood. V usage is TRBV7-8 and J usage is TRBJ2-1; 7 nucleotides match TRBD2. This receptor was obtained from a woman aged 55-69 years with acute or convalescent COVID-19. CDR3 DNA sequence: TGTGCCAGCAGCTTACTCTGGTCTTTCGGGGGGAGCTCCTACAATGAGCAGTTCTTC. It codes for CASSLLWSFGGSSYNEQFF.